The following is a TCR beta chain sequence with its context. Measured with immunoSEQ multiplex PCR; TCRdb has only the in-frame clones, and not every one. The repertoire consists of about 240,000 clones, with around 89% occurring once and the leading ten covering roughly 3.7%. These data belong to a study of blood T cell repertoires in COVID-19. The TCR sequence derives from a woman aged 25 to 45 who had recovered from COVID-19. Sequencing was done on a sample of PBMCs or T cells enriched from blood (not recorded which).

This CDR3 is CASSRRLTENTEAFF. As DNA, the CDR3 is TGTGCCAGCAGTCGTAGACTAACAGAGAACACTGAAGCTTTCTTT. The chain joins TRBV27 to TRBJ1-1; no clear D gene. Germline loops: CDR1 MNHEY, CDR2 SMNVEV (reference sequence). Trimming took off 5 bases at V and 1 base at J, with 14 bases between the two ends. This CDR3 is built from 15 residues.